This T cell receptor beta chain stems from a study of shared T cell receptors in the human thymus. The trim removed 0 bases at V and 6 bases at J, leaving 4 bases unmatched. CDR1 and CDR2 (germline): MNHEY, SVGAGI. The CDR3 extends over 15 amino acids. Repertoires were generated with immunoSEQ multiplex PCR, while TCRdb's copy carries only in-frame clones and drops some. The sample holds over 450,000 clones, more than 75% seen once. These data were also filed under a second study, of human thymus T cells. That work adds: Immunologically healthy infants in Finland undergoing congenital heart defect surgery were the donors. The source of the thymus tissue was resections taken during corrective heart surgery. V and J gene usage appeared biased in thymic and blood repertoires. Thymic repertoires of unrelated individuals were reported in related research to overlap highly.

This TCR was sampled from a boy under three years old with a congenital heart defect. V gene TRBV6-5 combines with J gene TRBJ2-2; 7 bases map to TRBD1. The specimen was thymocytes. The CDR3 DNA is TGTGCCAGCAGTTACTCCACACAGGGGCCCGGGGAGCTGTTTTTT. This translates into CASSYSTQGPGELFF.